This T cell receptor beta chain was observed in a study of blood T cell repertoires in COVID-19. Across the whole study: PBMCs, B-cell-depleted T cells, or T cells were the source of the cDNA or gDNA that made up the material.

Those enrolled in Seattle joined during active infection and were followed longitudinally afterward. The CDR3 contains 12 residues. The germline V gene has CDR1 LNHDA and CDR2 SQIVND (reference sequence). With regard to this clone: At one end the junction does not follow the germline gene, possibly because of a read error.

Sequencing was performed with immunoSEQ multiplex PCR; in TCRdb, only in-frame clones are kept and a portion is missing. Altogether roughly 140,000 clones are present, 70% to 90% being singletons, with the ten largest covering roughly 8%. The V gene is TRBV19, the J gene TRBJ1-3; D not resolved. This receptor was obtained from an older woman with COVID-19, enrolled during active disease. The sample taken for sequencing was peripheral blood. DNA for the CDR3: TGTGCCAGTAGTACCCTTGGAGACACCATATATTTT. This translates into CASSTLGDTIYF.